This TCR beta chain was retrieved from a study of human T cells and chemical hapten exposure. Background on the study: Per-sample TCR yields varied mainly from small pooled library volume differences. Study-wide results and limits: Sensitizing to DPC left TCRs with a frequency above 1 in 1000 unaltered.

Worth noting for this clonotype: Its antigen is undetermined.

Whole blood that had not been fractionated was the source of extracted total RNA. Individual cDNA molecules (in the library) carried attached unique molecular identifiers. In the authors' methods: The number of TCRs in each sample had a median of approximately 96,000 and spanned about 23,224 to 690,600. TCRdb used MiXCR to reprocess the reads, holding one entry per CDR3 protein. V and J calls and clone size were set by TCRdb, not the authors. The sample carries fewer than 150,000 distinct CDR3 sequences, 8.5% to 9% recorded once. The germline CDR1 and CDR2 sequences are MRHNA and SNTAGT. There are 16 residues in the CDR3. The trim removed 7 bases at V and 5 bases at J, leaving 12 bases unmatched.

Specimen: whole blood. V is TRBV6-4 and J is TRBJ2-1; 9 bases line up with TRBD2. This receptor was obtained from a human donor in good health. Some clones in this sample may be carry-over from other donors' samples. DNA for the CDR3: TGTGCCAGCATACCCTTCAGCGGGGGGTTCGACAATGAGCAGTTCTTC. It codes for CASIPFSGGFDNEQFF.